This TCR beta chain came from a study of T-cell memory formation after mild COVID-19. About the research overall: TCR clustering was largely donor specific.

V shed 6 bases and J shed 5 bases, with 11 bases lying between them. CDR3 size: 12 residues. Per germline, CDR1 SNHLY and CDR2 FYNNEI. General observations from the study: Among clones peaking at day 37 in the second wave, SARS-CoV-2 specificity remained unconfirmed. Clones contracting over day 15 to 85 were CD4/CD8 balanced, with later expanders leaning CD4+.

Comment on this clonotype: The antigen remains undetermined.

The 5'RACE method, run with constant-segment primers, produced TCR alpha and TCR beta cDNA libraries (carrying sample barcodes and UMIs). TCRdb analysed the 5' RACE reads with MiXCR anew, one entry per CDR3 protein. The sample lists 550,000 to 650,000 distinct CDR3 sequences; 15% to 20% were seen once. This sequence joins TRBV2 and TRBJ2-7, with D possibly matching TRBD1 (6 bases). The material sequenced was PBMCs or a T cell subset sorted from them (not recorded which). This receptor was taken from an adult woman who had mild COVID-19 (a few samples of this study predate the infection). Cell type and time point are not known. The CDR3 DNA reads TGTGCCAGCAGCAAACAGGGCAACGAGCAGTACTTC. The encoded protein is CASSKQGNEQYF.